This T cell receptor beta chain was sequenced in a study of blood T cell repertoires in COVID-19 (dated by TCRdb to 2020 to 2021). For context, the study as a whole: Samples covering the acute and convalescent phases of COVID-19 were provided by collaborators in the United States, Italy and Spain. The samples were drawn from the first 160 participants of the ongoing ImmuneRACE study and from 1,200 or so subjects provided by 6 global collaborators. Sample metadata almost always included a de-identified subject ID, COVID-19 status, age in years and sex. The prospective study material was composed of cDNA or gDNA derived from T cells, B-cell-depleted T cells, or PBMCs. Deeply sampled blood TCRbeta repertoires from subjects exposed to, actively infected with, or recovered from COVID-19 were included in the dataset. Where HLA class I and class II types were available, the types were taken from metadata supplied by the sample provider, not from assay-based typing. A freely available public database, intended as a resource for researchers studying the immune response to SARS-CoV-2, is where the repertoires were released. Points the paper makes about the study in general: Clinical and demographic metadata were provided uncurated, with the amount varying by source and participant.

TCRbeta CDR3 regions were amplified from genomic DNA using the immunoSEQ Assay, a bias-controlled multiplex PCR. Regarding the original processing steps: Nucleated cell counts per sample were estimated from amplification of reference gene primers within the assay. To quantify the absolute abundance of each unique TCRbeta CDR3 rearrangement, sequence reads were collapsed and filtered. Productive Simpson clonality was computed per sample as the square root of Simpson's diversity index over productive rearrangements. Drawn from immuneACCESS, this table holds only the in-frame rearrangements with V and J called that TCRdb kept. Clones are partly lost; checked studies trace under half to an unresolved V gene and leave the rest unexplained. Clone size and the V and J calls come from that table; the DNA yielded D and trimming. The sample data list 250,000 or so clones, and approximately 86% of these were observed just once. Jointly, the top ten make up 5.5% to 9% of the sample.

The junction carries 12 bases between V and J, which are trimmed by 6 bases and 6 bases respectively. Inclusive of the bounding cysteine and phenylalanine, the CDR3 is 13 residues long. This entry keeps only the CDR3 DNA: 39 bases, framed from base 1. CDR1 and CDR2 are drawn from the germline V gene: ENHRY, SYGVKD. Each collaborating institution followed its own protocols to collect whole blood in K2EDTA tubes. For TCRbeta analysis, collaborators shipped samples in one of three forms: frozen whole blood, isolated PBMCs, or DNA extracted from either of those sample types. Of note for this clone: Its antigen is still unknown. Base qualities were left out, and no much larger clone turns up one base away.

The sample taken for sequencing was peripheral blood. The TCR originated in a woman in her 70s with active or convalescent COVID-19. The chain is encoded by TRBV10-3 joined to TRBJ2-1, and TRBD2 may be the D gene, going by 5 matching bases. The CDR3 reads as follows: CAIRPGESNEQFF. The nucleotide sequence is given as TGTGCCATCAGGCCCGGGGAGTCCAATGAGCAGTTCTTC.